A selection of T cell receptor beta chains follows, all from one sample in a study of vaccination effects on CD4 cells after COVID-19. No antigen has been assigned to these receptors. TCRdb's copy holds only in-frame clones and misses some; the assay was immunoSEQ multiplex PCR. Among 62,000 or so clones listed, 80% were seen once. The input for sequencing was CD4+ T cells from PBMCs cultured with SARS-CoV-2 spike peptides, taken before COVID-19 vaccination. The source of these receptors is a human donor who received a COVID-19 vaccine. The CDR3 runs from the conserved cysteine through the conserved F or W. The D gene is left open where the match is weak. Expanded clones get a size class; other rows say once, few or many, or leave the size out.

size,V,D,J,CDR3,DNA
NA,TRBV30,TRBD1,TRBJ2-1,CAWKPGQGFTNEQFF,TGTGCCTGGAAACCGGGACAGGGCTTCACCAATGAGCAGTTCTTC
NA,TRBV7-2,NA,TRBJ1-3,CASSLMSGVANTIYF,TGTGCCAGCAGCTTAATGTCAGGTGTCGCAAACACCATATATTTT
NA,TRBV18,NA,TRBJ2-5,CASSRGQKETQYF,TGTGCCAGCTCACGAGGACAGAAAGAGACCCAGTACTTC
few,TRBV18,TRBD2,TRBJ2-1,CASSPSWGGNEQFF,TGTGCCAGCTCACCCTCCTGGGGGGGGAATGAGCAGTTCTTC
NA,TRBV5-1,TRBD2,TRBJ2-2,CASSHSSGGAVGELFF,TGCGCCAGCAGCCATTCTAGCGGGGGGGCCGTCGGGGAGCTGTTTTTT
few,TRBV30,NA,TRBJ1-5,CACSPSGGYSNQPQHF,TGTGCCTGCAGCCCCTCGGGGGGCTATAGCAATCAGCCCCAGCATTTT
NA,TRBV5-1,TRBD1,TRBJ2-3,CASRPGQGTPDTQYF,TGCGCCAGCCGCCCGGGACAGGGTACCCCAGATACGCAGTATTTT
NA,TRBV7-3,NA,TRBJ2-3,CASSLTLVDTQYF,TGTGCCAGCAGCTTAACGTTGGTGGATACGCAGTATTTT
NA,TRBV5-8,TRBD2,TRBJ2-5,CASNPSGGHQETQYF,TGTGCCAGCAACCCTTCGGGGGGGCACCAAGAGACCCAGTACTTC
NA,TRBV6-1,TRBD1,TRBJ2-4,CASSDTGQGRSAKNIQYF,TGTGCCAGCAGTGACACGGGACAGGGGAGATCCGCCAAAAACATTCAGTACTTC
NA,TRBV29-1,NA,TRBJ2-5,CSVEAGRQETQYF,TGCAGCGTTGAAGCGGGCCGGCAAGAGACCCAGTACTTC
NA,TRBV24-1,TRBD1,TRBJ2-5,CATSEATGAQETQYF,TGTGCCACCAGTGAGGCGACAGGGGCACAAGAGACCCAGTACTTC
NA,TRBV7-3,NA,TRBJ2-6,CASSRQGRISGANVLTF,TGTGCCAGCAGCCGCCAGGGACGGATCTCTGGGGCCAACGTCCTGACTTTC
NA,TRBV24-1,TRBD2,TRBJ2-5,CATSESGRGEWKTQYF,TGTGCCACCAGTGAGTCAGGGCGGGGGGAATGGAAGACCCAGTACTTC
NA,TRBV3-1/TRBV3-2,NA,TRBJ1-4,CASSPGGEWKKLFF,TGTGCCAGCAGCCCGGGGGGAGAGTGGAAAAAACTGTTTTTT
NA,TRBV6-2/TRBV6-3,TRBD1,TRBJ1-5,CASSYSHRGPNQPQHF,TGTGCCAGCAGTTACTCCCATAGGGGGCCCAATCAGCCCCAGCATTTT
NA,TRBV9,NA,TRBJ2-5,CASSARPLQETQYF,TGTGCCAGCAGCGCCCGACCCTTACAAGAGACCCAGTACTTC
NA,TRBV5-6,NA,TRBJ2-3,CASSLLSGSGDTQYF,TGTGCCAGCAGCTTGTTGTCGGGGAGCGGGGATACGCAGTATTTT
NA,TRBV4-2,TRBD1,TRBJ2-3,CASSQDGTRGDTQYF,TGTGCCAGCAGCCAAGATGGCACCAGGGGGGATACGCAGTATTTT
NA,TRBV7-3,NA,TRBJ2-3,CASSQHSTDTQYF,TGTGCCAGCAGCCAACATAGCACAGATACGCAGTATTTT